Reported below is one T cell receptor beta chain. In the original workflow: Reference gene primers were amplified, and this amplification served to estimate nucleated cell counts. TCRdb keeps only in-frame clones here, not all; method: immunoSEQ multiplex PCR. The DNA gave D and trimming, while V, J and clone size come from that table. The table lists roughly 670,000 clones, around 89% of them singletons, with more than 0.25% in the top ten. The sample is drawn from a study of blood T cell repertoires in COVID-19. Study information: COVID-19 samples from acute and convalescent phases originated in the United States, Italy and Spain. Sample material is recorded as cDNA or gDNA derived from T cells, B-cell-depleted T cells, or PBMCs.

The V segment lost 3 bases and the J segment 6 bases; nucleotides outside the gene matches: 18. Germline CDR1 and CDR2: SGHTA and FQGNSA. The length of the CDR3 is 18 residues. The V and J genes are TRBV7-2 and TRBJ2-3, with TRBD2 matching 7 bases. Sequencing used peripheral blood. The sequence was collected from a woman between 18 and 29 years old with acute or convalescent COVID-19. The CDR3 region is CASSFNVGGGDSRDTQYF. The CDR3 DNA is TGTGCCAGCAGCTTCAACGTAGGCGGGGGAGATAGCAGGGATACGCAGTATTTT.